A selection of T cell receptor beta chains follows, all from one sample in a study of T cell repertoires in cytomegalovirus infection. For these receptors, no antigen is known. TCRdb used MiXCR to reprocess the reads, holding one entry per CDR3 protein. This sample has approximately 600,000 distinct CDR3 sequences, with just under 40% found just once. Sequenced material: cultured PBMCs, taken from culture after CMV antigen stimulation. The receptors come from a human donor in good health (CMV status not recorded). Some clones in this sample may be carry-over from other donors' samples. The CDR3 runs from the conserved cysteine through the conserved F or W. D genes are given only for firm matches. Clone size is not always given. Where it is, it says once, few, many or a class for expanded clones.

abundance: -; d_gene: -; j_gene: TRBJ2-2; v_gene: TRBV5-1; CDR3aa: CASSGLILTGELFF; CDR3nt: TGCGCCAGCAGCGGCCTTATTCTAACCGGGGAGCTGTTTTTT
abundance: -; d_gene: -; j_gene: TRBJ1-1; v_gene: TRBV6-1; CDR3aa: CASSVMGNTEAFF; CDR3nt: TGTGCCAGCAGTGTGATGGGGAACACTGAAGCTTTCTTT
abundance: few; d_gene: -; j_gene: TRBJ2-3; v_gene: TRBV7-2; CDR3aa: CASSARTWRSTDTQYF; CDR3nt: TGTGCCAGCAGCGCGCGGACTTGGAGAAGCACAGATACGCAGTATTTT
abundance: -; d_gene: -; j_gene: TRBJ1-6; v_gene: TRBV6-6; CDR3aa: CASRVGQPNSPLHF; CDR3nt: TGTGCCAGCAGGGTGGGGCAGCCAAATTCACCCCTCCACTTT
abundance: few; d_gene: TRBD1; j_gene: TRBJ2-1; v_gene: TRBV5-4; CDR3aa: CASGEGAHEQFF; CDR3nt: TGTGCCAGCGGAGAGGGGGCGCATGAGCAGTTCTTC
abundance: few; d_gene: -; j_gene: TRBJ1-1; v_gene: TRBV20-1; CDR3aa: CSARSDGNTEAFF; CDR3nt: TGCAGTGCTAGATCGGACGGGAACACTGAAGCTTTCTTT
abundance: -; d_gene: -; j_gene: TRBJ2-3; v_gene: TRBV12-3/TRBV12-4; CDR3aa: CASIQDWPSTDTQYF; CDR3nt: TGTGCCAGCATCCAAGACTGGCCGAGCACAGATACGCAGTATTTT
abundance: few; d_gene: -; j_gene: TRBJ1-5; v_gene: TRBV3-1; CDR3aa: CASSQKYSNQPQHF; CDR3nt: TGTGCCAGCAGCCAGAAATATAGCAATCAGCCCCAGCATTTT
abundance: few; d_gene: -; j_gene: TRBJ2-3; v_gene: TRBV7-6; CDR3aa: CASSRLQPGEPGGETDTQYF; CDR3nt: TGTGCCAGCAGCCGCCTTCAGCCGGGAGAGCCAGGCGGGGAAACAGATACGCAGTATTTT
abundance: -; d_gene: -; j_gene: TRBJ1-1; v_gene: TRBV6-2/TRBV6-3; CDR3aa: CASRTRLTGSEAFF; CDR3nt: TGTGCCAGCAGGACGAGACTAACCGGTTCTGAAGCTTTCTTT
abundance: -; d_gene: TRBD1; j_gene: TRBJ1-6; v_gene: TRBV7-2; CDR3aa: CASSLAAGGRWTPLHF; CDR3nt: TGTGCCAGCAGCTTAGCTGCAGGGGGTAGGTGGACACCCCTCCACTTT